The clone carrying this T cell receptor beta chain was observed a few times. Its antigen is not known. The data derive from a study of blood T cells in healthy people across ages. Broader study findings: Possibly confounding the expanded clonotype changes was the fact that donor CMV status was unknown.

The CDR3 spans 16 residues. From germline, CDR1 is ENHRY and CDR2 SYGVKD. After removal of 11 bases from V and 0 bases from J, the junction contained 12 bases not matched to a gene. With a J-beta primer mix and a sample-barcoded 5' primer, a second PCR ran about 7 to 12 cycles. Each CDR3 protein is one row after TCRdb ran MiXCR on the 5' RACE reads. The repertoire has over a million distinct CDR3 sequences, 55% to 75% of them found once; the top ten carry more than 6%. The sample was blood. The sequence was collected from a man aged 18 to 30 in good health. This chain uses TRBV10-3 with TRBJ2-1, with 8 bases that match TRBD2. The CDR3, as DNA: TGTGCCTTGAGTCGGGAGGGGGGTAGCTCCTACAATGAGCAGTTCTTC. Its translation is CALSREGGSSYNEQFF.